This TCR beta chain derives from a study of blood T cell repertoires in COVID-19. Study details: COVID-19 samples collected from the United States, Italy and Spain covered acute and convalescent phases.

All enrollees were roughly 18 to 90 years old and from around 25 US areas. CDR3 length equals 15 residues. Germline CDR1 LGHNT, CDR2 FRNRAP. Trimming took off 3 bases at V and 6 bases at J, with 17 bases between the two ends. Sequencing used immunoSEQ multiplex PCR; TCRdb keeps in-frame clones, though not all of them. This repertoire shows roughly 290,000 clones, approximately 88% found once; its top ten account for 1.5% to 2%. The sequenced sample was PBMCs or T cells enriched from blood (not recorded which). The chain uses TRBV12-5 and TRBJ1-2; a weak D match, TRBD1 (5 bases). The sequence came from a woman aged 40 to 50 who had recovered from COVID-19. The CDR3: CASGLIRGLVDGYTF. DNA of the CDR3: TGTGCTAGTGGTTTAATAAGGGGTTTAGTAGATGGCTACACCTTC.